Described below is a single T cell receptor (beta chain) sequence and its context. This clonotype turned up a few times. Its antigen is still unknown. No base-level quality is on record; no much larger clone is a single base apart. Synthesis of TCR cDNA relied on 5'RACE template switching, a step that introduced a universal primer site along with unique molecular identifiers. Priming of cDNA synthesis was performed from both the TCR alpha and TCR beta constant segments. Library amplification used two PCR steps, and the second PCR step added sample barcodes and sequencing adapters. Sequencing of libraries was done on Illumina HiSeq 2500 (2x100 bp) or NovaSeq (2x150 bp). Per the authors' processing: MIGEC handled demultiplexing of reads and collapsing into UMI consensus sequences, while MiXCR performed V(D)J alignment. Vaccine-responding clonotypes were defined with edgeR using replicate PBMC samples, requiring FDR below 0.01 and a log2 fold change above 5 up to day 15. Bulk clonotypes were assigned CD4 or CD8 identity according to which sequenced CD4 or CD8 repertoire held them at higher abundance. Using fastp trimming at Q25 and MiXCR clonotype assembly, TCRdb reanalyzed the public sequencing data and kept in-frame beta chains. For every CDR3 protein sequence, its rows merge into one entry that carries the most common genes and DNA. These V and J calls derive from TCRdb rather than the authors' analysis. In this sample the table shows hundreds of thousands of distinct CDR3 sequences, about a sixth of which occur a single time. The leading ten clones occupy 17% of the sample.

CDR1 and CDR2 are read off the germline V gene as MNHEY and SVGAGI. From the cysteine up to the phenylalanine, the CDR3 has a length of 13 residues. Just CDR3 DNA is preserved here, 39 bases in frame from base 1. V was cut back by 6 bases and J by 5 bases, leaving a gap of 13 bases between them. The sample originates from a study of T cells after yellow fever vaccination (dated by TCRdb to about 2019). About the investigation overall: The SMART-Seq v4 Ultra Low Input RNA kit was used to prepare libraries from fractions with low cell numbers. The cohort comprised two healthy male donors, one aged 18 to 29 and one aged 30 to 40 years. Bulk PBMC replicates and cell subsets were isolated from blood drawn at multiple timepoints before and after both primary and secondary immunization. To follow T-cell clones before and after primary and booster YFV17D yellow fever vaccination, bulk TCR alpha and beta repertoires were sequenced over time.

In the paper's terms, the treatment or condition label means: live attenuated yellow fever vaccine strain. At each blood-draw timepoint, two biological replicates of bulk PBMCs were collected. A standard Ficoll-Paque protocol was used to isolate PBMCs from peripheral blood. TriZol was used to extract RNA from bulk PBMCs, from CD4 and CD8 fractions, and from dextramer-positive and dextramer-negative fractions. Broad study findings and their caveats: Most clones expanded after primary vaccination (approximately 96% of CD4 and 88% of CD8) were re-detected after the booster, suggesting that broad memory maintenance occurred. Computational filtering was needed because FACS-sorted repertoires could contain abundant contaminating clonotypes from the bulk population. Because only a couple of donors were included in the study, the extent to which the findings can be generalized is limited. A small share of clonotypes was detected in both CD4 and CD8 compartments, with the overlap likely arising from convergent recombination. Compared with the primary T-cell response, the secondary T-cell response was faster but weaker, reaching its peak on day 5 rather than on day 15.

The TCR was taken from a man aged 18 to 30 who received the YFV17D yellow fever vaccine. The sample in question was PBMCs, obtained about 5 days after the first yellow fever vaccination. The chain couples TRBV6-5 to TRBJ2-5; there is no confident call for the D gene. The DNA sequence reads TGTGCCAGCAGACAACCAGTTGGGGAGACCCAGTACTTC. Its protein reads: CASRQPVGETQYF.